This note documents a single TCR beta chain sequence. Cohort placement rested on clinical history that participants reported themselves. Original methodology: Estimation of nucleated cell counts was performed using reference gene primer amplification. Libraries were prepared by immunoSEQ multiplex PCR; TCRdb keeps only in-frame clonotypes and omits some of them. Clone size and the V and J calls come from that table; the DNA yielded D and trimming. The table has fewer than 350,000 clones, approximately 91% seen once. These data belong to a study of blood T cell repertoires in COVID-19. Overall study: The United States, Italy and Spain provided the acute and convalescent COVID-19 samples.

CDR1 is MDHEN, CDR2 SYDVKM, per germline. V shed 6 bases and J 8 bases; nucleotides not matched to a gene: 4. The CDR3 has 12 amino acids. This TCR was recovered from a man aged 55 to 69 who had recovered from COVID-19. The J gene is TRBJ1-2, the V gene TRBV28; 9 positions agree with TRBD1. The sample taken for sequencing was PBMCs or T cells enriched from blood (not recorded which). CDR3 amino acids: CASSLTGGGYTF. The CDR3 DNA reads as TGTGCCAGCAGCCTGACAGGGGGAGGCTACACCTTC.